These 6 T cell receptor beta chains originate from one sample sequenced in a study of cytomegalovirus exposure and HLA in healthy donors. This PCR relied on a set of 60 Vbeta primers and 13 Jbeta primers. TCRdb keeps only in-frame clones here, not all; method: immunoSEQ multiplex PCR. Among about 130,000 clones listed, 74% were seen once. The sequencing sample was made of PBMCs. The receptors were sampled from a man aged 18 to 35 in good health and CMV-seropositive.

J is TRBJ2-7 and V is TRBV27, with 8 bases aligning to TRBD2. Germline CDR1 is MNHEY and CDR2 is SMNVEV (reference sequence). V lost 3 bases to trimming and J lost 13 bases; unmatched junction nucleotides: 8. There are 12 residues in the CDR3. CDR3 nucleotide sequence: TGTGCCAGCAGTTTCCTGCGGGGGGCCCTATACTTC. Its protein is CASSFLRGALYF.

The chain has TRBV13 and TRBJ2-7; TRBD2 might be the D (5 bases). Germline V lookup: CDR1 PRHDT, CDR2 FYEKMQ (reference sequence). The CDR3 spans 14 residues. The V end was cut by 0 bases, the J end by 2 bases, with 8 bases between. This chain's CDR3 is CASSLGTTPYEQYF. The CDR3, as DNA: TGTGCCAGCAGCTTAGGGACTACCCCCTACGAGCAGTACTTC. The whole variable domain, filled in from reference TRBV13 and TRBJ2-7, reads AAGVIQSPRHLIKEKRETATLKCYPIPRHDTVYWYQQGPGQDPQFLISFYEKMQSDKGSIPDRFSAQQFSDYHSELNMSSLELGDSALYFCASSLGTTPYEQYFGPGTRLTVT.

CDR3: CASSLDSNTEAFF. CDR3 DNA: TGTGCCAGCAGCTTGGACAGCAACACTGAAGCTTTCTTT. The chain combines TRBV7-2 with TRBJ1-1, with D possibly TRBD1 on 6 matching bases. The CDR3 extends over 13 amino acids. Trimming took off 3 bases at V and 2 bases at J, with 7 bases between the two ends. Looked up from germline, CDR1 is SGHTA and CDR2 is FQGNSA.

The chain couples TRBV28 to TRBJ1-2, with 7 bases fitting TRBD1. The V segment lost 5 bases and the J segment 3 bases; nucleotides outside the gene matches: 9. In germline, CDR1 is MDHEN, CDR2 SYDVKM. This CDR3 is 15 amino acids long. The CDR3 loop reads CASSPRDRFYYGYTF. For the CDR3, the DNA is TGTGCCAGCAGTCCCCGGGACAGATTTTACTATGGCTACACCTTC.

The chain joins TRBV6-1 to TRBJ1-5; D uncertain. CDR1 and CDR2 from the germline V gene are MNHNS and SASEGT. The CDR3 consists of 15 residues. The germline V and J ends were trimmed by 1 base and 1 base, with 8 bases remaining between them. CDR3 DNA sequence: TGTGCCAGCAGTGAAGATAGCAAGAGCAATCAGCCCCAGCATTTT. As protein: CASSEDSKSNQPQHF.

This clone showed up just once. The V and J genes are TRBV28 and TRBJ2-7, with D unclear. V was trimmed by 5 bases and J by 6 bases, leaving 8 bases between them. Germline V gene sequence: CDR1 MDHEN, CDR2 SYDVKM. The CDR3 has 11 residues. The CDR3 here is CASSPSREQYF. CDR3 DNA: TGTGCCAGCAGTCCCTCCCGCGAGCAGTACTTC.